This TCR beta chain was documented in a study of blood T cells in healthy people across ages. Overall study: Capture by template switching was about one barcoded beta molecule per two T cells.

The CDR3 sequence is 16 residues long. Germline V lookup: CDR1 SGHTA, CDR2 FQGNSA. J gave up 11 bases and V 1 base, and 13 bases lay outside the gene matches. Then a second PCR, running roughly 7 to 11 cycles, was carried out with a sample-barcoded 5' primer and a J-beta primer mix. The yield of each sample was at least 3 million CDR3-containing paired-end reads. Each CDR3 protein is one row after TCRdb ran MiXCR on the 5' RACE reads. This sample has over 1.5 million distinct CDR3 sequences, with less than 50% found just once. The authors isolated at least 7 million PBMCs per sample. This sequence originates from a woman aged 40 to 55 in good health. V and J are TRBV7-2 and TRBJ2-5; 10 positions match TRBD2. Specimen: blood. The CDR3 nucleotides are TGTGCCAGCAGCTTAGAAGTCTCCGGGACTAGCGTTGAGCAGTACTTC. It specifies CASSLEVSGTSVEQYF.